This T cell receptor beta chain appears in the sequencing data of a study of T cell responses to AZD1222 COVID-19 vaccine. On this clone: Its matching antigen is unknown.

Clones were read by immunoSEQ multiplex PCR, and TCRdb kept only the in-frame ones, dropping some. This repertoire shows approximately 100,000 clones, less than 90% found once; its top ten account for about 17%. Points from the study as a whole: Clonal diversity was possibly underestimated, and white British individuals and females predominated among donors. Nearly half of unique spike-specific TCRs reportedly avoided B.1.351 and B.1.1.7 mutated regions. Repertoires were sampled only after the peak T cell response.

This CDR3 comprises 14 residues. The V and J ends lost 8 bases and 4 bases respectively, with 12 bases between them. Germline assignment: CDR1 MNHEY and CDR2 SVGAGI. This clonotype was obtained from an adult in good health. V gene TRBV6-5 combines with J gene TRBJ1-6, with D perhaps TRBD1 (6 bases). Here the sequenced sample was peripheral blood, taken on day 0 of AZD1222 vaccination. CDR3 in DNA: TGTGCCAGCCGGACCGGACAGTATAATTCACCCCTCCACTTT. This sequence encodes CASRTGQYNSPLHF.